The 8 T cell receptor beta chains listed next were all sequenced from one sample in a study of blood T cell repertoires in COVID-19. Method: immunoSEQ multiplex PCR; TCRdb's copy keeps in-frame clones and lacks some. The table has 70,000 or so clones, approximately 85% seen once. Specimen: peripheral blood. These receptors came from an elderly woman with active or convalescent COVID-19.

The rearrangement joins TRBV9 to TRBJ1-2, with 11 bases matching TRBD1. CDR3 length: 17 residues. After removal of 4 bases from V and 6 bases from J, the junction contained 14 bases not matched to a gene. Germline CDR1 SGDLS, CDR2 YYNGEE. The CDR3: CASSPRFGQGAPNGYTF. For the CDR3, the DNA is TGTGCCAGCAGCCCCAGGTTCGGACAGGGGGCTCCTAATGGCTACACCTTC.

CDR3 residues: CASSVEGVPTDTQYF. The CDR3 bases are TGTGCCAGCAGCGTAGAGGGGGTCCCCACAGATACGCAGTATTTT. The chain uses TRBV9 and TRBJ2-3, with D perhaps matching TRBD1 (6 bases). The length of the CDR3 is 15 residues. CDR1 and CDR2 (germline): SGDLS, YYNGEE. V gave up 0 bases and J gave up 2 bases, with 10 bases separating them. Full variable domain (outside the CDR3, taken from reference TRBV9 and TRBJ2-3): DSGVTQTPKHLITATGQRVTLRCSPRSGDLSVYWYQQSLDQGLQFLIQYYNGEERAKGNILERFSAQQFPDLHSELNLSSLELGDSALYFCASSVEGVPTDTQYFGPGTRLTVL.

The chain recombines TRBV29-1 with TRBJ1-2; possible D gene TRBD1, 5 bases. V was trimmed by 7 bases and J by 4 bases, leaving 19 bases between them. The V gene's germline CDR1 is SQVTM and CDR2 ANQGSEA. The length of the CDR3 is 14 residues. CDR3 protein: CSARNPTVSYGYTF. The DNA for the CDR3 is TGCAGCGCCCGGAATCCGACAGTTTCCTATGGCTACACCTTC. Full variable domain (missing parts from reference TRBV29-1 and TRBJ1-2): SAVISQKPSRDICQRGTSLTIQCQVDSQVTMMFWYRQQPGQSLTLIATANQGSEATYESGFVIDKFPISRPNLTFSTLTVSNMSPEDSSIYLCSARNPTVSYGYTFGSGTRLTVV.

The V gene is TRBV5-8, the J gene TRBJ1-2, with 10 bases fitting TRBD1. The CDR3 covers 19 residues. Per germline, CDR1 SGHTS and CDR2 YDEGEE. V shed 5 bases and J 5 bases; nucleotides not matched to a gene: 21. The CDR3 DNA reads as TGTGCCAGCAGGCGTGGAGGGACAGGGGCCTACGTACCACTATATGGCTACACCTTC. Translated, it gives CASRRGGTGAYVPLYGYTF.

This sequence joins TRBV7-6 and TRBJ1-3; 12 positions match TRBD1. CDR3 length: 16 amino acids. V lost 3 bases, J lost 4 bases, and 4 bases stayed unmatched. Looked up from germline, CDR1 is SGHVS and CDR2 is FNYEAQ. The CDR3 region is CASSLGQGAGGNTIYF. The CDR3 DNA reads TGTGCCAGCAGCTTGGGACAGGGGGCTGGGGGAAACACCATATATTTT.

The V and J genes are TRBV10-3 and TRBJ2-1; 7 nucleotides line up with TRBD1. The CDR3 runs 13 residues. V was pared by 4 bases and J by 9 bases, with 6 bases of the junction left unmatched. Germline CDR1 ENHRY, CDR2 SYGVKD. The CDR3 sequence is CAISGDRQGEQFF. The CDR3 nucleotides read TGTGCCATCAGTGGGGACCGACAGGGTGAGCAGTTCTTC.

The DNA of the CDR3 is TGTGCCTGGAGAAATGGCAACAATCAGCCCCAGCATTTT. Translation: CAWRNGNNQPQHF. The chain employs TRBV30 and TRBJ1-5, with D unresolved. Germline V gene lookup returns CDR1 GTSNPN and CDR2 SVGIG (reference sequence). This CDR3 region has 13 residues. With 3 bases removed from V and 3 bases from J, the gap between germline ends came to 9 bases.

The chain uses TRBV27 and TRBJ1-1; D is undetermined. Trimming pared 7 bases from V and 5 bases from J, leaving 17 bases between. CDR3 size: 14 residues. Germline V gene lookup returns CDR1 MNHEY and CDR2 SMNVEV (reference sequence). This CDR3 reads CASNRLSGTTEAFF. CDR3 in DNA: TGTGCCAGCAACCGACTCTCGGGTACTACTGAAGCTTTCTTT.